The 6 T cell receptor beta chains reported below all come from one sample, sequenced in a study of response to subunit inactivated influenza vaccine. TCRdb fed the RT-PCR reads into MiXCR, producing one record per CDR3 protein. The sample contains around 250,000 distinct CDR3 sequences, over 9% of which appear only once. The sample consisted of non-naive T cells sorted from PBMCs, taken roughly 2 weeks before vaccination. These receptor sequences come from a man between 45 and 60 years old who received an inactivated influenza vaccine.

The chain uses TRBV6-1 and TRBJ2-2; 13 bases match TRBD2. The germline CDR1 and CDR2 sequences are MNHNS and SASEGT. V was clipped by 5 bases and J by 6 bases; unmatched bases: 9. There are 17 residues in the CDR3. In DNA form, the CDR3 reads TGTGCCAGCAGTACCGCCTCCGGACTAGCGGGAGCCGGGGAGCTGTTTTTT. This gives the protein CASSTASGLAGAGELFF.

There are many counts of this clonotype. The chain has TRBV6-1 and TRBJ2-7; 9 nucleotides agree with TRBD1. This CDR3 region has 16 residues. Germline trimming cut 5 bases from V and 2 bases from J; bases unmatched to any gene: 10. CDR1 is MNHNS, CDR2 SASEGT, per germline. CDR3 loop: CASSTPTGTGTYEQYF. CDR3 in DNA: TGTGCCAGCAGTACGCCCACCGGGACAGGGACCTACGAGCAGTACTTC.

This clonotype turned up a few times. V gene TRBV7-2 combines with J gene TRBJ2-1, with TRBD2 identical over 8 bases. J gave up 4 bases and V 6 bases, and 8 bases lay outside the gene matches. CDR1 and CDR2 (germline): SGHTA, FQGNSA. There are 15 residues in the CDR3. CDR3 loop: CASSTHSGVYNEQFF. CDR3 nucleotides: TGTGCCAGCAGTACTCATAGCGGGGTTTACAATGAGCAGTTCTTC.

V is TRBV3-1 and J is TRBJ2-3, with 10 bases identical to TRBD2. The germline V gene has CDR1 LGHDT and CDR2 YNNKEL (reference sequence). J was trimmed by 1 base and V by 1 base; bases with no gene match: 5. The CDR3 has 17 residues. CDR3 loop: CASSQGLSGGRTDTQYF. The CDR3 coding sequence is TGTGCCAGCAGCCAAGGGCTTAGCGGGGGGCGCACAGATACGCAGTATTTT.

J is TRBJ1-1 and V is TRBV7-8; D is possibly TRBD1 (6 bases). Germline-derived CDR1 and CDR2 are SGHVS and FQNEAQ. The CDR3 totals 14 residues. V lost 7 bases, J lost 5 bases, and 17 bases lay in between. The CDR3 DNA reads as TGTGCCAGCACCGTACAGGGTGGTGTTACTGAAGCTTTCTTT. Protein product: CASTVQGGVTEAFF.

This chain uses TRBV12-3 or TRBV12-4 with TRBJ2-5; D gene ambiguous. The ends were cut back, 5 bases at V and 2 bases at J, with 12 bases in the middle. The CDR3 is 14 amino acids. Written as DNA, the CDR3 is TGTGCCAGCAGTCGGTCGCCCCAACAAGAGACCCAGTACTTC. Its translation is CASSRSPQQETQYF.